These T cell receptor beta chains were read from a single sample in a study of PD-1 blockade in classical Hodgkin lymphoma. TCRdb's table, derived via immunoSEQ multiplex PCR, lists solely in-frame clones and lacks some. The sample yields about 97,000 clones, approximately 88% seen once. Here the sequenced sample was peripheral blood mononuclear cells (PBMCs), taken at baseline. These receptors came from a human donor with classical Hodgkin lymphoma. Both conserved end residues are part of each CDR3. D genes are given only for firm matches. The size of a clone is reported for some rows only, either as once, few or many, or as a class for expanded clones.

TGTGCCAGCAGCTCCGCCTCGGTACTAAGCGGGACAACAGATACGCAGTATTTT	CASSSASVLSGTTDTQYF	-	TRBV7-2	TRBJ2-3	-
TGTGCCAGCAGTGATGACTACAACAATGAGCAGTTCTTC	CASSDDYNNEQFF	-	TRBV6-4	TRBJ2-1	few
TGCGCCAGCAGCGACCAGGGTACGGCCGGGGAGCTGTTTTTT	CASSDQGTAGELFF	-	TRBV5-1	TRBJ2-2	-
TGTGCCATCAAGAAGGACAATGAGCAGTTCTTC	CAIKKDNEQFF	-	TRBV10-3	TRBJ2-1	few
TGTGCCTGGAGTGTGGGGACAGGGACAACCTACGAGCAGTACTTC	CAWSVGTGTTYEQYF	TRBD1	TRBV30	TRBJ2-7	-
TGCGCCAGCAGCTTGGGGCTAGCGGTCGGGGAGACCCAGTACTTC	CASSLGLAVGETQYF	TRBD2	TRBV5-1	TRBJ2-5	-
TGTGCCAGCTCACCACCGGGGAGAGGGACCGGGGAGCTGTTTTTT	CASSPPGRGTGELFF	-	TRBV18	TRBJ2-2	-
TGTGCCAGCAGCTTAGTCCCTGCAGGGGGTTCTAGCTACACCTTC	CASSLVPAGGSSYTF	TRBD1	TRBV7-9	TRBJ1-2	few
TGTGCCAGCAGTCCAAACCTGGCCATCTATGGCTACACCTTC	CASSPNLAIYGYTF	-	TRBV5-6	TRBJ1-2	-
TGTGCCAGCAGCTTTTTACAGGGGAGGGAGACCCAGTACTTC	CASSFLQGRETQYF	-	TRBV11-2	TRBJ2-5	many